Presented here are 26 T cell receptor beta chains from one specimen sequenced in a study of beta chain features in type 1 diabetes. Study findings and constraints: Moderately but significantly shorter TCRB CDR3s were found in Type 1 diabetes patients in all four CD4+ subsets.

Isolated RNA was reverse transcribed in full, so expressed TCRB transcripts were sequenced. The method was immunoSEQ multiplex PCR; TCRdb's version includes in-frame clones alone and lacks a portion of them. The data show 130,000 or so clones, about 16% seen once. Which antigens these TCRs recognize remains unknown. The material sequenced was central memory CD4+ T cells from blood. Receptors were obtained from a man aged 25 to 40 with type 1 diabetes.

This clone was observed at least ten times. V gene TRBV5-6 combines with J gene TRBJ1-6, with TRBD1 as a possible D gene (5 bases). The CDR3 covers 13 residues. The V gene lost 2 bases and the J gene lost 5 bases, with 5 bases spanning the gap. Germline lookup yields CDR1 SGHDT and CDR2 YYEEEE. This CDR3 reads CASSLQDNSPLHF. The CDR3 nucleotides are TGTGCCAGCAGCTTACAGGATAATTCACCCCTCCACTTT.

This clone has just a few counts. The chain couples TRBV28 to TRBJ2-7; D call uncertain. This CDR3 region has 11 residues. Trimming stripped 0 bases from V and 6 bases from J, with 3 bases between. CDR1 and CDR2 from the germline V gene are MDHEN and SYDVKM. The CDR3 DNA reads TGTGCCAGCAGTTTATGGGGCGAGCAGTACTTC. Its translation: CASSLWGEQYF.

CDR3 sequence: CASSYSKQGRHEQYF. The CDR3 bases are TGTGCCAGCAGTTACTCTAAACAGGGACGCCACGAGCAGTACTTC. The chain is built from TRBV6-5 and TRBJ2-7, with a tentative D call TRBD1 (6 bases). Trimming removed 0 bases at V and 5 bases at J, with 14 bases between. The germline CDR1 and CDR2 sequences are MNHEY and SVGAGI. This CDR3 has 15 amino acids.

This clone was counted between two and nine times. V and J are TRBV20-1 and TRBJ2-7; D might be TRBD1 (6 bases). V lost 4 bases to trimming and J lost 5 bases, with 9 bases between them. CDR1 and CDR2 (germline): DFQATT, SNEGSKA (reference sequence). The CDR3 loop spans 11 amino acids. CDR3 bases: TGCAGTGCTAAACAGGGTAACGAGCAGTACTTC. Protein: CSAKQGNEQYF.

This clone was counted between two and nine times. The rearrangement uses TRBV28 and TRBJ1-6; D is ambiguous. In germline, CDR1 is MDHEN, CDR2 SYDVKM. The length of the CDR3 is 12 residues. V lost 8 bases and J 7 bases, leaving 9 bases between the germline ends. In nucleotides, the CDR3 is TGTGCCAGCGCCGATGAAAATTCACCCCTCCACTTT. It encodes CASADENSPLHF.

V and J are TRBV2 and TRBJ2-5; tentatively, D is TRBD2 (6 bases). With 8 bases removed from V and 5 bases from J, the gap between germline ends came to 9 bases. CDR3 length equals 11 residues. Germline V lookup: CDR1 SNHLY, CDR2 FYNNEI. The CDR3 sequence is CASGTLETQYF. As DNA, the CDR3 is TGTGCCAGCGGGACTCTGGAGACCCAGTACTTC. Looking up the rest from reference TRBV2 and TRBJ2-5 gives the full variable domain: EPEVTQTPSHQVTQMGQEVILRCVPISNHLYFYWYRQILGQKVEFLVSFYNNEISEKSEIFDDQFSVERPDGSNFTLKIRSTKLEDSAMYFCASGTLETQYFGPGTRLLVL.

This clone was recorded many times. This rearrangement joins TRBV7-2 to TRBJ2-3; TRBD2 matches 8 bases. Trimming cost V 0 bases and J 2 bases; bases outside gene matches: 7. CDR1 and CDR2 (germline): SGHTA, FQGNSA. The CDR3 is 17 amino acids. The CDR3 bases are TGTGCCAGCAGCTTAGCATCTGGCGGGGGGCCCACAGATACGCAGTATTTT. Translation gives CASSLASGGGPTDTQYF.

This clone was recorded many times. The rearrangement links TRBV18 to TRBJ2-7; D ambiguous. V lost 2 bases to trimming and J lost 5 bases, with 10 bases between them. CDR1 and CDR2 from the germline V gene are KGHSH and LQKENI. CDR3 length: 13 amino acids. The CDR3 DNA follows: TGTGCCAGCTCACCAGGGTCGGCAGACGAGCAGTACTTC. This encodes CASSPGSADEQYF. Full variable domain (missing parts from reference TRBV18 and TRBJ2-7): NAGVMQNPRHLVRRRGQEARLRCSPMKGHSHVYWYRQLPEEGLKFMVYLQKENIIDESGMPKERFSAEFPKEGPSILRIQQVVRGDSAAYFCASSPGSADEQYFGPGTRLTVT.

Comments on this clone: With a much larger clone just one base away, this may be a read error. The chain recombines TRBV7-2 with TRBJ2-1; D gene ambiguous. Between the trimmed V and J ends, which lost 2 bases and 6 bases, there was a span of 2 bases. Germline CDR1 and CDR2: SGHTA and FQGNSA. The CDR3 spans 11 residues. The DNA of the CDR3 is TGTGCCAGCAGCTTAACCAATGAGCAGTTCTTC. It translates to CASSLTNEQFF.

This clone was seen a handful of times. V is TRBV5-1 and J is TRBJ2-7, with D possibly called TRBD1 or TRBD2 (5 bases each). Between the trimmed V and J ends, which lost 6 bases and 3 bases, there was a span of 16 bases. In germline, CDR1 is SGHRS, CDR2 YFSETQ. The CDR3 length is 14 residues. The chain's CDR3 is CASTDSGTGYEQYF. Here the CDR3 DNA reads TGCGCCAGCACTGACTCCGGGACGGGCTACGAGCAGTACTTC.

This clone has more than one count but fewer than ten. V and J are TRBV6-1 and TRBJ2-7; D is perhaps TRBD2 (7 bases). The CDR3 extends over 14 amino acids. Germline V gives CDR1 MNHNS, CDR2 SASEGT. V dropped 5 bases and J dropped 3 bases, with 14 bases sitting between them. The CDR3 reads CASSLRGGDYEQYF. DNA of the CDR3: TGTGCCAGCAGTCTACGAGGGGGGGACTACGAGCAGTACTTC.

This clone was seen a handful of times. V is TRBV28 and J is TRBJ2-3; TRBD2 aligns across 8 bases. Germline V gives CDR1 MDHEN, CDR2 SYDVKM. With V trimmed by 5 bases and J by 0 bases, 4 bases remained unmatched. The CDR3 totals 15 residues. The CDR3 DNA follows: TGTGCCAGCAGTCCCCAGCGGGGGAGCACAGATACGCAGTATTTT. This encodes CASSPQRGSTDTQYF.

This clone was counted only a few times. CDR3 nucleotides: TGTGCCAGCAGCCCCGGGCAGGCCTCCTACGAGCAGTACTTC. It specifies CASSPGQASYEQYF. The chain carries TRBV7-2 and TRBJ2-7, with D hard to call. Germline lookup yields CDR1 SGHTA and CDR2 FQGNSA. There are 14 residues in the CDR3. V was cut by 5 bases and J by 0 bases, with 11 bases left in between.

V usage is TRBV27 and J usage is TRBJ2-6; the match to TRBD1 covers 7 bases. The V gene end was trimmed by 2 bases and the J gene end by 2 bases; junction bases not matched to a gene: 6. The CDR3 extends over 17 amino acids. Per germline, CDR1 MNHEY and CDR2 SMNVEV (reference sequence). The CDR3 DNA reads as TGTGCCAGCAGTTTAAACAGGGGAGTAACTGGGGCCAACGTCCTGACTTTC. It encodes CASSLNRGVTGANVLTF.

The chain employs TRBV2 and TRBJ2-7; D gene ambiguous. CDR3 size: 12 residues. The V end was cut by 6 bases, the J end by 3 bases, with 9 bases between. Per the germline V gene, CDR1 is SNHLY and CDR2 is FYNNEI. In DNA, the CDR3 is TGTGCCAGCAGGACTTTACTCTACGAGCAGTACTTC. Translated: CASRTLLYEQYF.

This clone has only a few counts. The chain links TRBV11-2 to TRBJ2-4; either TRBD1 or TRBD2 may supply D (6 bases each). V lost 5 bases and J 4 bases, leaving 18 bases between the germline ends. Germline loops: CDR1 SGHAT, CDR2 FQNNGV. The CDR3 totals 16 residues. This chain's CDR3 is CASSQKAGHLKNIQYF. The CDR3 nucleotides are TGTGCCAGCAGCCAAAAGGCGGGACACCTAAAAAACATTCAGTACTTC.

This clone came up many times. This chain links TRBV30 with TRBJ2-7; a possible D gene is TRBD2 (6 bases). V lost 0 bases and J 4 bases, leaving 7 bases between the germline ends. Germline CDR1 reads GTSNPN; CDR2 reads SVGIG (reference sequence). The CDR3 is 12 residues long. The CDR3 coding sequence is TGTGCCTGGAGTGTCGCGGGGTACGAGCAGTACTTC. Encoded protein: CAWSVAGYEQYF.

For this clone: This likely reflects a read error, since a far larger clone is one base away. The sample contains more than one DNA sequence encoding this CDR3. The rearrangement links TRBV14 to TRBJ1-1, with no clear D. Germline V gene data show CDR1 as SGHDN and CDR2 as FVKESK. CDR3 length: 12 residues. The V end lost 5 bases, the J end lost 11 bases, and 15 bases lay between the germline ends. The CDR3 region is CASSFGPGEAFF. Here the CDR3 DNA reads TGTGCCAGCAGCTTCGGGCCCGGGGAGGCTTTCTTT.

The chain couples TRBV30 to TRBJ1-6; D is possibly TRBD1 (5 bases). The V gene lost 1 base and the J gene lost 10 bases, with 20 bases spanning the gap. The germline V gene has CDR1 GTSNPN and CDR2 SVGIG (reference sequence). The CDR3 length is 16 residues. CDR3 DNA: TGTGCCTGGAGTGGCCCTACGGGACCGCATGGGTCACCCCTCCACTTT. As protein: CAWSGPTGPHGSPLHF.

This rearrangement joins TRBV11-2 to TRBJ1-2; D unresolved. V gave up 1 base and J gave up 8 bases, with 8 bases separating them. There are 12 residues in the CDR3. The V gene's germline CDR1 is SGHAT and CDR2 FQNNGV. The CDR3 bases are TGTGCCAGCAGCTTAGGACACGTAGGCTACACCTTC. Its translation: CASSLGHVGYTF.

V gene TRBV2 combines with J gene TRBJ2-1, with D perhaps matching TRBD1 (6 bases). This CDR3 spans 13 amino acids. Trimming removed 6 bases from V and 8 bases from J, with 14 bases in between. CDR1 and CDR2 (germline): SNHLY, FYNNEI. The CDR3, as DNA: TGTGCCAGCAGCCAACAGGGCGCGGATGAGCAGTTCTTC. Its protein product is CASSQQGADEQFF.

This clone was seen only a few times. The chain employs TRBV5-5 and TRBJ1-2, with D hard to call. The CDR3 length is 14 residues. In germline, CDR1 is SGHKS, CDR2 YYEKEE (reference sequence). The V end was cut by 3 bases, the J end by 4 bases, with 13 bases between. The CDR3 DNA is TGTGCCAGCAGCTCCGCCGGATCTATCTATGGCTACACCTTC. Protein: CASSSAGSIYGYTF.

The genes are TRBV7-9 and TRBJ2-1, with 12 bases fitting TRBD2. V dropped 4 bases and J dropped 2; count of bases not matched to a gene: 6. This CDR3 comprises 17 residues. Germline CDR1 and CDR2: SEHNR and FQNEAQ (reference sequence). CDR3 sequence reads: CASSSDRLAGAYNEQFF. CDR3 sequence (DNA): TGTGCCAGCAGCTCCGACCGACTAGCGGGGGCCTACAATGAGCAGTTCTTC.

The V call is TRBV27, the J call TRBJ2-7; possibly TRBD1 for D (6 bases). Trimming removed 5 bases from V and 1 base from J, with 9 bases in between. CDR3 length: 13 residues. CDR1 and CDR2 (germline): MNHEY, SMNVEV (reference sequence). CDR3: CASSVQGSYEQYF. The CDR3 coding sequence is TGTGCCAGCAGTGTACAGGGTTCCTACGAGCAGTACTTC.

J is TRBJ2-7 and V is TRBV30; no definite D call. Per the germline V gene, CDR1 is GTSNPN and CDR2 is SVGIG (reference sequence). V lost 0 bases, J lost 6 bases, and 12 bases lay in between. The CDR3 contains 13 residues. CDR3 DNA: TGTGCCTGGAGTGTAGCGTATGTAGGCGAGCAGTACTTC. Protein sequence: CAWSVAYVGEQYF.

V usage is TRBV6-5 and J usage is TRBJ1-1, with D maybe TRBD1 (5 bases). Germline-derived CDR1 and CDR2 are MNHEY and SVGAGI. The CDR3 extends over 14 amino acids. Trimming stripped 4 bases from V and 0 bases from J, with 9 bases between. The CDR3 DNA reads TGTGCCAGCAGTTCGGGACGGCTGAACACTGAAGCTTTCTTT. Translated, it gives CASSSGRLNTEAFF.